This T cell receptor beta chain was captured in a study of radiation and T cells in renal cell carcinoma (TCRdb year 2020). About the full investigation: In total, 50 or so samples underwent TCR beta sequencing: around 25 tumors plus 27 peripheral blood samples. The final blood draw was performed at 4 weeks after radiation, at the same time as nephrectomy. In the 53 samples combined, 4,016,671 unique CDR3 nucleotide sequences were found, encoding some 2,500,000 unique CDR3 amino acid sequences. Paper-wide results and their limitations: In blood, the top tumor clonotypes increased from baseline to 2 weeks after radiation and then shrank by 4 weeks, which suggests a temporary expansion of tumor-resident clones. Blood repertoire dynamics were not followed beyond 4 weeks after treatment. Effects of radiation dose or scheduling on the TCR repertoire could not be addressed with the single-armed trial design. Because pretreatment tumor biopsies were not available, the baseline intratumoral presence of clonotypes could not be determined.

The V and J ends are trimmed by 1 base and 6 bases, leaving 16 bases between them. CDR1 and CDR2 (LGHNA, YSLEER) derive from the germline V gene. Including the terminal cysteine and phenylalanine, the CDR3 comprises 15 residues. The only DNA kept is the CDR3, 45 bases in frame from the first base. The immunoSEQ kit was used, according to the manufacturer's recommendations, to generate TCR beta libraries from genomic DNA. To prepare libraries, a first multiplex PCR with proprietary primers was run, followed by a second PCR that added unique barcodes, and a bead cleanup was done after each round. A kit-provided positive control reaction and a negative control reaction were included in every sample batch. The final libraries were assessed on an Agilent 4200 TapeStation D1000 ScreenTape, pooled by volume, and quantified by qPCR. An Illumina NextSeq500 fitted with a MidOutput 150-cycle cartridge performed the sequencing, running 156 Read1 cycles and 15 Index1 cycles with the kit's custom primers. The pooled library was loaded at approximately 1.1 pM with an approximately 20% PhiX control spike-in. On the authors' methods: Vendor-processed data were analyzed in R, with a clonotype defined as all T cells sharing the same CDR3 nucleotide sequence. For clone abundance analyses, frequencies were normalized to the 10,000 most abundant clones in each sample. Before analysis, public T cell clones were removed, and these numbered fewer than six per sample on average. Tumor-enriched and baseline blood-enriched clonotypes were defined by at least a 32-fold difference in abundance between compartments. A beta-binomial differential abundance model was used to identify clonotypes that expanded or contracted between blood time points. The Baroni-Urbani and Buser coefficient was used to measure tumor-blood repertoire similarity, and groups were compared with two-tailed Wilcoxon tests in R. TCRdb retrieved this table from immuneACCESS and kept in-frame rearrangements only. Not all clones are present; in checked studies, unresolved V genes account for under half, and no reason is known for the remainder. V and J calls and clone size are those listed in that table; D and trimming were worked out from the DNA. This sample lists tens of thousands of clones; over 80% were detected once. The ten top clones hold approximately 8.8% of the sample.

The sample's time point label, in plain terms: blood 4 weeks post-SBRT, at nephrectomy. The treatment or condition label, as the study defines it: 15 Gy SBRT to primary tumor, nephrectomy 4 weeks later. The samples were drawn from a clinical trial, where primary renal cell carcinomas were treated with 15 Gy of stereotactic body radiation therapy and then removed by nephrectomy 4 weeks afterward. To follow tumor-enriched clonotypes, peripheral blood was collected serially from radiation-treated patients at baseline and again at 2 weeks and 4 weeks after SBRT. Every patient's renal cell carcinoma showed clear cell pathology. Genomic DNA for TCR sequencing was prepared using the QIAamp DNA Blood Mini Kit (Qiagen). Samples were included in the analyses only if all quality control checks were passed. Only a few counts were recorded for this clone. The antigen it recognizes is unknown. Per-nucleotide qualities are absent, and no much larger clonotype sits a single base away.

This receptor was obtained from a man aged 45-65 years with renal cell carcinoma. The chain joins TRBV4-3 to TRBJ2-7; TRBD1 might be the D gene, on 7 matching bases. Sequenced material: blood, taken from a patient whose treatment included radiotherapy and nephrectomy. DNA sequence: TGCGCCAGCAGCCAAGTGGGGGCAGGGGGAGGCGAGCAGTACTTC. Translated, it gives CASSQVGAGGGEQYF.